The sequence of this TCR beta chain was determined in a study of CD8 T cells in Susac syndrome. The CD8+ and CD4+ T cells were isolated magnetically using a negative isolation approach, whereas the TEMRA cells were enriched by FACS. RNA was extracted with the RNeasy kit, and a quantity of roughly 0.5 to 1 ug was reverse transcribed using random hexamers. TCRdb re-analysed the immunoSEQ multiplex PCR reads in MiXCR, keeping a single row per CDR3 protein. This table holds under 25,000 distinct CDR3 sequences, about 92% found once. The sample was CD8+ T cells from PBMCs. This TCR was sampled from a human donor in good health.

CDR3 nucleotides: TGTGCCAGCAGCCCCGGGAAGCGGGAGCAGTTCTTC. Amino acid sequence: CASSPGKREQFF. The rearrangement links TRBV7-2 to TRBJ2-1; perhaps TRBD2 as D (5 bases). V lost 5 bases, J lost 10 bases, and 12 bases lay in between. CDR1 and CDR2 from the germline V gene are SGHTA and FQGNSA. The CDR3 spans 12 residues.